Below, 24 T cell receptor beta chains from the same sample are listed, as sequenced in a study of cytomegalovirus exposure and HLA in healthy donors (dated by TCRdb to about 2017). Libraries were prepared through the immunoSEQ multiplex PCR assay. For the multiplex PCR, a mixture combining 60 forward primers for TCR Vbeta segments and 13 reverse primers for TCR Jbeta segments was used. The source is immuneACCESS, and TCRdb retained only in-frame sequences with V and J called. Part of the clones is not carried over; for the studies checked, unresolved V genes explain less than half of this, and the remainder is unexplained. For this sample there are 85,000 to 130,000 clones; around three quarters appear just once. In total, the top ten clones hold under 7.5% of the sample. Material for sequencing was PBMCs. These TCRs come from a woman in her 50s in good health and CMV-seropositive.

V gene TRBV7-8 combines with J gene TRBJ1-2; D not resolved. Germline CDR1 reads SGHVS; CDR2 reads FQNEAQ. The CDR3 runs 16 residues. With 5 bases removed from V and 2 bases from J, the gap between germline ends came to 18 bases. CDR3 sequence: CASSPRLTTENYGYTF. The CDR3 bases are TGTGCCAGCAGCCCTCGTTTGACCACAGAGAACTATGGCTACACCTTC.

This sequence joins TRBV27 and TRBJ2-7; maybe TRBD1 (5 bases). The CDR3 consists of 16 residues. V lost 6 bases to trimming and J lost 2 bases, with 20 bases between them. The germline CDR1 and CDR2 sequences are MNHEY and SMNVEV (reference sequence). The CDR3 nucleotides read TGTGCCAGCAGCTTAGACAGACTTGGGGCTGCCTACGAGCAGTACTTC. Protein sequence: CASSLDRLGAAYEQYF.

The V gene is TRBV7-2, the J gene TRBJ2-3, with TRBD1 matching 9 bases. With V trimmed by 7 bases and J by 5 bases, 7 bases remained unmatched. Germline V gives CDR1 SGHTA, CDR2 FQGNSA. This CDR3 spans 14 amino acids. CDR3 sequence (DNA): TGTGCCAGCACGGGGACAGGGAGGAGAGATACGCAGTATTTT. It is translated as CASTGTGRRDTQYF.

The CDR3 region has the DNA TGTGCCAGCAGTCCCTGGGGAGCGGGGCTCAACAATGAGCAGTTCTTC. Its translation: CASSPWGAGLNNEQFF. This chain joins TRBV27 and TRBJ2-1; 7 bases agree with TRBD2. Germline CDR1 is MNHEY and CDR2 is SMNVEV (reference sequence). This CDR3 has 16 residues. V lost 5 bases to trimming and J lost 5 bases; unmatched junction nucleotides: 12.

The chain employs TRBV6-4 and TRBJ1-4; 7 nucleotides line up with TRBD1. The CDR3 sequence is 15 residues long. CDR1 and CDR2 (germline): MRHNA, SNTAGT. The V and J ends lost 5 bases and 7 bases, in that order; junction bases with no gene match: 10. The CDR3 here is CASSRMTGIGEKLFF. The DNA for the CDR3 is TGTGCCAGCAGTCGTATGACAGGGATCGGTGAAAAACTGTTTTTT.

This rearrangement joins TRBV18 to TRBJ2-5; 10 bases align to TRBD1. The CDR3 length is 18 residues. Germline V gives CDR1 KGHSH, CDR2 LQKENI. J was trimmed by 6 bases and V by 0 bases; bases with no gene match: 13. CDR3 region: CASSPPGLATGGLKTQYF. The CDR3 region has the DNA TGTGCCAGCTCACCACCGGGTTTGGCGACAGGGGGCTTGAAGACCCAGTACTTC.

The V gene is TRBV5-1, the J gene TRBJ2-3, with TRBD2 as a possible D gene (6 bases). V was pared by 0 bases and J by 12 bases, with 11 bases between. CDR1 SGHRS and CDR2 YFSETQ come from the germline V gene. This CDR3 comprises 12 residues. The CDR3 bases are TGCGCCAGCAGCTTGGCCCGGACTATACAGTATTTT. It encodes CASSLARTIQYF.

In this sample, this clone turned up once. The rearrangement links TRBV6-1 to TRBJ2-7, with TRBD1 matching 9 bases. This CDR3 comprises 14 residues. CDR1 and CDR2 from the germline V gene are MNHNS and SASEGT. V lost 4 bases and J lost 4; bases outside the gene matches: 5. CDR3 loop: CASSAGQGWYEQYF. CDR3 sequence (DNA): TGTGCCAGCAGTGCTGGACAGGGGTGGTACGAGCAGTACTTC.

The chain employs TRBV6-6 and TRBJ1-3; maybe TRBD1 (6 bases). This CDR3 contains 15 residues. Between the trimmed V and J ends, which lost 8 bases and 0 bases, there was a span of 14 bases. The germline V gene encodes CDR1 MNHNY and CDR2 SVGAGI (reference sequence). In DNA, the CDR3 is TGTGCCAGCGGGGACAACCCAAGCTCTGGAAACACCATATATTTT. Protein sequence: CASGDNPSSGNTIYF.

The V call is TRBV28, the J call TRBJ1-1; tentatively, D is TRBD1 (6 bases). This CDR3 region has 14 residues. Looked up from germline, CDR1 is MDHEN and CDR2 is SYDVKM. Trimming left V 8 bases short and J 5 bases short, with 18 bases between. The CDR3 sequence is CASSAGGRGTEAFF. In DNA form, the CDR3 reads TGTGCCAGCTCCGCCGGGGGGCGCGGTACTGAAGCTTTCTTT. Filled out from reference TRBV28 and TRBJ1-1, the complete variable domain reads DVKVTQSSRYLVKRTGEKVFLECVQDMDHENMFWYRQDPGLGLRLIYFSYDVKMKEKGDIPEGYSVSREKKERFSLILESASTNQTSMYLCASSAGGRGTEAFFGQGTRLTVV.

J is TRBJ2-2 and V is TRBV5-6; 7 bases are shared with TRBD1. CDR1 is SGHDT, CDR2 YYEEEE, per germline. There are 16 residues in the CDR3. V trimming: 1 base; J trimming: 0 bases; junction bases outside the gene matches: 3. The CDR3, as DNA: TGTGCCAGCAGCTTGCTAGGGACAGCGAACACCGGGGAGCTGTTTTTT. This sequence encodes CASSLLGTANTGELFF.

The chain joins TRBV7-3 to TRBJ2-2; 7 bases line up with TRBD2. Looked up from germline, CDR1 is SGHTA and CDR2 is FQGTGA. V shed 4 bases, J shed 1 base, and the junction held 9 bases outside the gene matches. This CDR3 comprises 17 residues. The CDR3 bases are TGTGCCAGCAGCTCAGGAGGGGCTAGCGGGAACACCGGGGAGCTGTTTTTT. Translating it yields CASSSGGASGNTGELFF.

This clone has a handful of counts. The chain has TRBV19 and TRBJ2-2, with TRBD2 matching over 8 bases. CDR3 length: 15 residues. Germline loops: CDR1 LNHDA, CDR2 SQIVND (reference sequence). Unmatched junction bases numbered 7, after V lost 5 bases and J lost 5 bases. The CDR3, as DNA: TGTGCCAGTAGTTACGGGGGGGGTTATACCGGGGAGCTGTTTTTT. It yields the protein CASSYGGGYTGELFF.

The rearrangement joins TRBV7-2 to TRBJ1-2, with 10 bases fitting TRBD1. Germline loops: CDR1 SGHTA, CDR2 FQGNSA. This CDR3 is built from 15 residues. The V gene end was trimmed by 5 bases and the J gene end by 7 bases; junction bases not matched to a gene: 10. For the CDR3, the DNA is TGTGCCAGCAGCGTAAACCCCGGGACAGGGGTTGGCTACACCTTC. It yields the protein CASSVNPGTGVGYTF. Complete variable domain (other parts from reference TRBV7-2 and TRBJ1-2): GAGVSQSPSNKVTEKGKDVELRCDPISGHTALYWYRQSLGQGLEFLIYFQGNSAPDKSGLPSDRFSAERTGGSVSTLTIQRTQQEDSAVYLCASSVNPGTGVGYTFGSGTRLTVV.

The chain couples TRBV18 to TRBJ1-1; 8 bases agree with TRBD1. This CDR3 spans 15 amino acids. Trimming removed 3 bases from V and 5 bases from J; junction bases left unmatched: 8. Germline assignment: CDR1 KGHSH and CDR2 LQKENI. The CDR3 loop reads CASSPAGTGDTEAFF. In nucleotides, the CDR3 is TGTGCCAGCTCACCGGCGGGGACAGGCGATACTGAAGCTTTCTTT. The whole variable domain, remainder taken from reference TRBV18 and TRBJ1-1, is NAGVMQNPRHLVRRRGQEARLRCSPMKGHSHVYWYRQLPEEGLKFMVYLQKENIIDESGMPKERFSAEFPKEGPSILRIQQVVRGDSAAYFCASSPAGTGDTEAFFGQGTRLTVV.

The chain uses TRBV7-2 and TRBJ2-6; D may be TRBD2 (6 bases). This CDR3 contains 14 residues. Trimming pared 3 bases from V and 4 bases from J, leaving 7 bases between. CDR1 is SGHTA, CDR2 FQGNSA, per germline. The CDR3 DNA is TGTGCCAGCAGCTTCCGGGGGGGGGCCAACGTCCTGACTTTC. Amino acids: CASSFRGGANVLTF.

The J gene is TRBJ2-3, the V gene TRBV6-5; 7 bases line up with TRBD1. Germline loops: CDR1 MNHEY, CDR2 SVGAGI. CDR3 length: 14 residues. V was clipped by 4 bases and J by 8 bases; unmatched bases: 9. The chain's CDR3 is CASSLSGQVITQYF. CDR3 coding DNA: TGTGCCAGCAGTTTATCAGGACAGGTCATTACGCAGTATTTT.

This chain uses TRBV19 with TRBJ1-5; TRBD1 matches at 7 bases. V dropped 9 bases and J dropped 0; count of bases not matched to a gene: 5. CDR1 and CDR2 (germline): LNHDA, SQIVND (reference sequence). This CDR3 has 14 amino acids. CDR3: CASQGELSNQPQHF. DNA of the CDR3: TGTGCCAGCCAGGGGGAACTTAGCAATCAGCCCCAGCATTTT. Together with reference TRBV19 and TRBJ1-5, the CDR3 gives the full variable domain: DGGITQSPKYLFRKEGQNVTLSCEQNLNHDAMYWYRQDPGQGLRLIYYSQIVNDFQKGDIAEGYSVSREKKESFPLTVTSAQKNPTAFYLCASQGELSNQPQHFGDGTRLSIL.

This chain uses TRBV28 with TRBJ1-2, with TRBD1 identical over 8 bases. V lost 3 bases to trimming and J lost 4 bases; unmatched junction nucleotides: 4. Germline V gene sequence: CDR1 MDHEN, CDR2 SYDVKM. The CDR3 extends over 14 amino acids. As DNA, the CDR3 is TGTGCCAGCAGTTTGACAGGGGCCAGCTATGGCTACACCTTC. It is translated as CASSLTGASYGYTF.

The gene calls are TRBV27 and TRBJ2-7; 7 nucleotides line up with TRBD1. The junction had 9 bases not matched to a gene; V was cut back by 3 bases and J by 1 base. CDR3 length equals 16 residues. The V gene's germline CDR1 is MNHEY and CDR2 SMNVEV (reference sequence). The CDR3 region is CASSFISRTGSYEQYF. CDR3 sequence (DNA): TGTGCCAGCAGTTTCATATCTAGGACAGGTTCCTACGAGCAGTACTTC.

In this sample, this clone turned up once. The chain employs TRBV5-1 and TRBJ2-2, with D possibly being TRBD2 (6 bases). The CDR3 sequence is 17 residues long. The V and J ends lost 0 bases and 6 bases respectively, with 18 bases between them. In germline, CDR1 is SGHRS, CDR2 YFSETQ. The chain's CDR3 is CASSLAAGGIEAGELFF. The CDR3 coding sequence is TGCGCCAGCAGCTTGGCTGCTGGGGGGATAGAAGCCGGGGAGCTGTTTTTT.

The table lists this clone with a few counts. The chain joins TRBV4-1 to TRBJ2-1; possible D gene TRBD2, 7 bases. The germline V and J ends were trimmed by 6 bases and 8 bases, with 14 bases remaining between them. Germline CDR1 and CDR2: MGHRA and YSYEKL. The CDR3 covers 13 residues. The CDR3 DNA reads TGCGCCAGCAGATCGTCGGGGGGCCATGAGCAGTTCTTC. Its protein product is CASRSSGGHEQFF.

This clone was seen a single time. This rearrangement joins TRBV19 to TRBJ1-2, with TRBD1 matching 7 bases. CDR3 length equals 13 residues. V was pared by 4 bases and J by 5 bases, with 4 bases of the junction left unmatched. Germline CDR1 LNHDA, CDR2 SQIVND (reference sequence). CDR3 loop: CASSTQGRYGYTF. Written as DNA, the CDR3 is TGTGCCAGTAGTACACAGGGGAGATATGGCTACACCTTC.

The chain joins TRBV7-9 to TRBJ1-3; 8 positions match TRBD1. This CDR3 contains 15 residues. The germline CDR1 and CDR2 sequences are SEHNR and FQNEAQ (reference sequence). J lost 3 bases, V lost 5 bases, and 6 bases had no gene match. The CDR3 protein is CASSGQDRVGNTIYF. CDR3 in DNA: TGTGCCAGCAGCGGCCAGGACAGGGTTGGAAACACCATATATTTT.